Below, 4 T cell receptor beta chains from the same sample are listed, as sequenced in a study of CD8 T cells in Susac syndrome. cDNA came from approximately 0.5 to 1 ug RNA primed by random hexamers. TCRdb passed the immunoSEQ multiplex PCR reads through MiXCR, listing each CDR3 protein once. The table lists more than 150,000 distinct CDR3 sequences, 85% to 95% of them singletons. Input material: CD8+ T cells from PBMCs. These receptors originate from a human donor with Susac syndrome.

The CDR3 nucleotides read TGTGCCAGCAGCCCCGGAGGGAGCAATCAGCCCCAGCATTTT. The encoded protein is CASSPGGSNQPQHF. The chain recombines TRBV11-2 with TRBJ1-5; D ambiguous. Trimming removed 5 bases from V and 1 base from J, with 9 bases in between. Germline V gene sequence: CDR1 SGHAT, CDR2 FQNNGV. CDR3 size: 14 residues.

The chain combines TRBV20-1 with TRBJ2-1; weak D call: TRBD2 (5 bases). The germline gives CDR1 DFQATT, CDR2 SNEGSKA (reference sequence). Trimming shortened V by 6 bases and J by 7 bases, and 16 bases separated the two germline ends. The CDR3 has 13 amino acids. The CDR3 DNA reads TGCAGTGCCATAAGGGAGTTCGGTAATGAGCAGTTCTTC. Translating gives CSAIREFGNEQFF.

This rearrangement joins TRBV7-9 to TRBJ1-1; 10 bases are shared with TRBD1. CDR3 length: 13 amino acids. The trim removed 5 bases at V and 7 bases at J, leaving 4 bases unmatched. Germline lookup yields CDR1 SEHNR and CDR2 FQNEAQ (reference sequence). CDR3 sequence (DNA): TGTGCCAGCAGCGACAGGGGGCGGAATGAAGCTTTCTTT. It encodes CASSDRGRNEAFF.

The CDR3 reads CASSQKGLGTEAFF. The CDR3 DNA reads TGTGCCAGCAGCCAGAAAGGGTTGGGCACTGAAGCTTTCTTT. The chain recombines TRBV3-1 with TRBJ1-1; D gene uncertain. With 3 bases removed from V and 4 bases from J, the gap between germline ends came to 12 bases. The germline V gene has CDR1 LGHDT and CDR2 YNNKEL (reference sequence). The CDR3 runs 14 residues. Drawing the rest from reference TRBV3-1 and TRBJ1-1, the complete variable domain is DTAVSQTPKYLVTQMGNDKSIKCEQNLGHDTMYWYKQDSKKFLKIMFSYNNKELIINETVPNRFSPKSPDKAHLNLHINSLELGDSAVYFCASSQKGLGTEAFFGQGTRLTVV.